This TCR beta chain emerged from a study of blood T cell repertoires in COVID-19. Study context: Samples came from the United States, Italy and Spain, spanning acute and convalescent COVID-19. Sources were T cells, B-cell-depleted T cells, or PBMCs; the material itself was cDNA or gDNA.

Per the original data handling: It was from reference gene primer amplification that nucleated cell counts were estimated. Using immunoSEQ multiplex PCR, the repertoire was profiled, and TCRdb retains in-frame clones only, with some absent. V and J calls and clone size come straight from that table; D and trimming were deduced from the DNA. The table includes around 130,000 clones, 65% to 90% detected once. V lost 0 bases and J lost 3, with 15 bases in between. This CDR3 has 16 residues. Germline V gene data show CDR1 as SGHRS and CDR2 as YFSETQ. This TCR came from a man aged 50 to 60 with acute or convalescent COVID-19. Sequences were obtained from peripheral blood. The rearrangement uses TRBV5-1 and TRBJ2-5; possible D gene TRBD1, 5 bases. The CDR3 protein is CASSLGDRVLEETQYF. The CDR3 DNA follows: TGCGCCAGCAGCTTGGGAGACAGAGTCCTTGAAGAGACCCAGTACTTC.